This T cell receptor beta chain was sequenced during a study of CD8+CD57+ T cells in acquired aplastic anemia. Across the study: Among healthy donors, CD4+ cells averaged approximately 11 million reads.

The germline CDR1 and CDR2 sequences are MNHNS and SASEGT. Trimming pared 3 bases from V and 3 bases from J, leaving 15 bases between. This CDR3 contains 15 residues. Using genomic DNA as the template, TCR beta VDJ and CDR3 profiling was carried out. One entry per CDR3 protein results from TCRdb running MiXCR on the reads. The table shows about 170,000 distinct CDR3 sequences, with about 60% occurring only once. The V call is TRBV6-1, the J call TRBJ2-7, with a tentative D call TRBD1 (6 bases). Material: sorted CD4+, CD8+, or CD8+CD57+ T cells (not recorded which) from PBMCs. The TCR originated in a human donor in good health. The CDR3 protein is CASSDGSGQIYEQYF. CDR3 sequence (DNA): TGTGCCAGCAGTGATGGTTCAGGACAGATCTACGAGCAGTACTTC.